This paragraph covers one T cell receptor beta chain sequence. Its antigen remains unidentified. Per-base quality was not reported, and no clone a single base away is much larger than it. The data stem from a study of shared T cell receptors in the human thymus (dated by TCRdb to the early 2020s). Background on the whole study: The study investigated the way shared, self-reactive T-cell receptor alpha chains are produced in the human thymus.

Libraries were made using the immunoSEQ multiplex PCR assay. TCRdb carries this immuneACCESS record with in-frame sequences only. Its versions omit some clonotypes, under half of them owing to an unresolved V gene in the studies checked, with the rest unexplained. The sample has hundreds of thousands of clones on record, approximately 95% of them singletons. The ten most abundant clones make up approximately 0.02% of the sample. V ends up 5 bases short and J 3 bases short, with an unmatched junction base count of 10. As encoded in the germline V gene (reference sequence), CDR1 is LNHDA while CDR2 is SQIVND. The CDR3 starts with the cysteine, ends with the phenylalanine, and has 15 residues. Only CDR3 DNA is held: 45 bases, read in frame from base 1.

Sequencing was carried out using thymocytes. This receptor was taken from a human donor. The rearrangement joined TRBV19 to TRBJ2-7, with 7 junctional bases fitting TRBD1. The CDR3 protein is CASSASWTGIYEQYF. The DNA reads as follows: TGTGCCAGTAGTGCCTCCTGGACAGGAATCTACGAGCAGTACTTC. Reference TRBV19 and TRBJ2-7 genes cover what lies past the CDR3, so the full variable domain is DGGITQSPKYLFRKEGQNVTLSCEQNLNHDAMYWYRQDPGQGLRLIYYSQIVNDFQKGDIAEGYSVSREKKESFPLTVTSAQKNPTAFYLCASSASWTGIYEQYFGPGTRLTVT.